These 32 T cell receptor beta chains were sequenced from one sample in a study of T cell repertoires in cytomegalovirus infection. TCRdb passed the reads through MiXCR, listing each CDR3 protein once. There are over 300,000 distinct CDR3 sequences in the sample; roughly 16% occur only once, and around 13% lies in the top ten. Sequences were obtained from PBMCs. The receptors originated from a human donor in good health (CMV status not recorded). Some clones in this sample may be carry-over from other donors' samples.

This clonotype turned up a few times. V usage is TRBV20-1 and J usage is TRBJ2-1; D unresolved. Germline CDR1 and CDR2: DFQATT and SNEGSKA (reference sequence). The V and J ends lost 6 bases and 7 bases respectively, with 10 bases between them. The CDR3 covers 11 residues. CDR3 in amino acids: CSARHLNEQFF. CDR3 bases: TGCAGTGCCCGACATCTAAATGAGCAGTTCTTC.

Turning to this clonotype: This may come from a read error, since a much larger clone is one base off. V gene TRBV19 combines with J gene TRBJ2-1, with 7 nucleotides matching TRBD2. This CDR3 comprises 14 residues. Germline-derived CDR1 and CDR2 are LNHDA and SQIVND (reference sequence). In DNA, the CDR3 is TGTGCCCGTAGTCTTCGGACTAGCTACAATGAGCAGTTCTTC. It translates to CARSLRTSYNEQFF.

The rearrangement uses TRBV7-2 and TRBJ2-3; D may be TRBD2 (7 bases). Germline CDR1 reads SGHTA; CDR2 reads FQGNSA. The length of the CDR3 is 16 residues. V was clipped by 8 bases and J by 0 bases, with 18 bases between them. The CDR3 DNA reads as TGTGCCAGCCGGCTACAACGGGGGGCTAGCACAGATACGCAGTATTTT. It specifies CASRLQRGASTDTQYF. Together with reference TRBV7-2 and TRBJ2-3, the CDR3 gives the full variable domain: GAGVSQSPSNKVTEKGKDVELRCDPISGHTALYWYRQSLGQGLEFLIYFQGNSAPDKSGLPSDRFSAERTGGSVSTLTIQRTQQEDSAVYLCASRLQRGASTDTQYFGPGTRLTVL.

V gene TRBV24-1 combines with J gene TRBJ2-7; a weak D match, TRBD1 (6 bases). The V and J ends lost 7 bases and 0 bases respectively, with 15 bases between them. The CDR3 spans 15 residues. Germline V CDR1 and CDR2: KGHDR, SFDVKD. CDR3: CATSQTTGPSYEQYF. In nucleotides, the CDR3 is TGTGCCACCAGCCAGACGACAGGACCCTCCTACGAGCAGTACTTC.

The chain recombines TRBV11-2 with TRBJ1-6, with D uncertain. Per the germline V gene, CDR1 is SGHAT and CDR2 is FQNNGV. Trimming took off 4 bases at V and 7 bases at J, with 11 bases between the two ends. The CDR3 totals 14 residues. The CDR3 region has the DNA TGTGCCAGCAGCTCTTTTGTGGGGAATTCACCCCTCCACTTT. Amino acids: CASSSFVGNSPLHF.

This clonotype has a handful of counts. The J gene is TRBJ2-1, the V gene TRBV7-4; D perhaps matches TRBD2 (7 bases). CDR1 and CDR2 from the germline V gene are SGHVT and SQSDAQ. There are 14 residues in the CDR3. Trimming left V 11 bases short and J 0 bases short, with 14 bases between. CDR3 in amino acids: CAPGGGLSYNEQFF. CDR3 coding DNA: TGTGCCCCGGGGGGCGGCCTCTCCTACAATGAGCAGTTCTTC.

In its sample, this clonotype was seen many times. The chain combines TRBV28 with TRBJ1-6, with D maybe TRBD1 (5 bases). The germline gives CDR1 MDHEN, CDR2 SYDVKM. The CDR3 totals 16 residues. With 7 bases removed from V and 7 bases from J, the gap between germline ends came to 20 bases. The CDR3, as DNA: TGTGCCAGCACAACCAATGGGGCAGGGTACAATTCACCCCTCCACTTT. Translating it yields CASTTNGAGYNSPLHF.

The genes are TRBV12-3 or TRBV12-4 and TRBJ2-5; no clear D. The CDR3 extends over 15 amino acids. Trimming pared 8 bases from V and 2 bases from J, leaving 18 bases between. Written as DNA, the CDR3 is TGTGCCAGCCCCAAAGGAGTGGCCTTACAAGAGACCCAGTACTTC. It codes for CASPKGVALQETQYF.

The chain joins TRBV4-3 to TRBJ1-6; D is unclear. The CDR3 has 16 residues. Trimming stripped 0 bases from V and 4 bases from J, with 10 bases between. CDR1 and CDR2 from the germline V gene are LGHNA and YSLEER. In DNA form, the CDR3 reads TGCGCCAGCAGCCAAGATAGGGCAGCGTATAATTCACCCCTCCACTTT. It specifies CASSQDRAAYNSPLHF.

This clonotype was seen at least ten times. The chain carries TRBV7-2 and TRBJ1-1; maybe TRBD1 (5 bases). The V end was cut by 0 bases, the J end by 6 bases, with 14 bases between. The CDR3 runs to 15 residues. Germline V gene sequence: CDR1 SGHTA, CDR2 FQGNSA. CDR3 sequence reads: CASSLALLAGSEAFF. The CDR3 DNA is TGTGCCAGCAGCTTAGCGCTTTTGGCAGGGTCTGAAGCTTTCTTT.

This clonotype has a count of ten or more. The chain employs TRBV28 and TRBJ1-3; tentatively, D is TRBD1 (5 bases). The CDR3 has 14 residues. Germline V gives CDR1 MDHEN, CDR2 SYDVKM. V gave up 3 bases and J gave up 2 bases, with 8 bases separating them. The chain's CDR3 is CASSFGGTGNTIYF. CDR3 sequence (DNA): TGTGCCAGCAGTTTTGGGGGTACTGGAAACACCATATATTTT.

In this sample, this clonotype turned up many times. The chain joins TRBV5-1 to TRBJ1-1; TRBD1 matches at 11 bases. The CDR3 contains 15 residues. J lost 1 base, V lost 7 bases, and 6 bases had no gene match. Per germline, CDR1 SGHRS and CDR2 YFSETQ. The CDR3 here is CASGKGTGGNTEAFF. CDR3 DNA sequence: TGCGCCAGCGGAAAGGGGACAGGGGGGAACACTGAAGCTTTCTTT.

This clonotype was observed many times. V usage is TRBV7-2 and J usage is TRBJ1-5; D is ambiguous. This CDR3 region has 14 residues. The V gene lost 3 bases and the J gene lost 2 bases, with 8 bases spanning the gap. Germline values: CDR1 SGHTA, CDR2 FQGNSA. DNA for the CDR3: TGTGCCAGCAGCTTTGGCATTGGCAATCAGCCCCAGCATTTT. It encodes CASSFGIGNQPQHF.

This clonotype was recorded at least ten times. This sequence joins TRBV7-8 and TRBJ2-7; 7 bases fit TRBD2. CDR3 length: 15 amino acids. The J segment lost 4 bases and the V segment lost 2 bases, leaving 8 bases of the junction unmatched. The germline V gene has CDR1 SGHVS and CDR2 FQNEAQ. The CDR3 loop reads CASSLTSGTSYEQYF. The DNA for the CDR3 is TGTGCCAGCAGCTTAACAAGCGGGACCTCATACGAGCAGTACTTC. The complete variable domain, with remaining parts taken from reference TRBV7-8 and TRBJ2-7, reads GAGVSQSPRYKVAKRGQDVALRCDPISGHVSLFWYQQALGQGPEFLTYFQNEAQLDKSGLPSDRFFAERPEGSVSTLKIQRTQQEDSAVYLCASSLTSGTSYEQYFGPGTRLTVT.

This clonotype has ten or more counts. The CDR3 coding sequence is TGTGCCAGCAGTTTAGGGCAGGGTCAAGGAGTGTCCACCTTC. It specifies CASSLGQGQGVSTF. This rearrangement joins TRBV27 to TRBJ1-2, with D maybe TRBD1 (5 bases). CDR3 size: 14 residues. Germline lookup yields CDR1 MNHEY and CDR2 SMNVEV (reference sequence). The germline V and J ends were trimmed by 2 bases and 13 bases, with 20 bases remaining between them.

This clonotype came up a few times. This chain connects TRBV6-5 to TRBJ2-3; 14 nucleotides line up with TRBD2. The germline V gene encodes CDR1 MNHEY and CDR2 SVGAGI. This CDR3 comprises 20 residues. The J segment lost 0 bases and the V segment lost 0 bases, leaving 8 bases of the junction unmatched. The DNA of the CDR3 is TGTGCCAGCAGTTACTCATCCGGGACTAGCGGGAGATATAGCACAGATACGCAGTATTTT. Protein sequence: CASSYSSGTSGRYSTDTQYF.

This clonotype was found a few times. This rearrangement joins TRBV5-5 to TRBJ2-7; TRBD1 aligns across 7 bases. This CDR3 is built from 14 residues. CDR1 SGHKS and CDR2 YYEKEE come from the germline V gene (reference sequence). Losses at the gene ends were 4 bases for V and 2 bases for J; bases not matched to a gene: 6. CDR3 DNA: TGTGCCAGCAGCCTGACAGGGACAGCCTACGAGCAGTACTTC. It yields the protein CASSLTGTAYEQYF.

The sample holds a few counts of this clonotype. The chain employs TRBV28 and TRBJ1-4; 7 bases agree with TRBD1. After removal of 6 bases from V and 8 bases from J, the junction contained 18 bases not matched to a gene. CDR1 and CDR2 from the germline V gene are MDHEN and SYDVKM. The CDR3 sequence is 17 residues long. The CDR3, as DNA: TGTGCCAGCAGACCCCCCCCCGGGACAGCGCAAGGCGAAAAACTGTTTTTT. It encodes CASRPPPGTAQGEKLFF.

The chain joins TRBV27 to TRBJ2-7, with TRBD1 identical over 7 bases. Germline assignment: CDR1 MNHEY and CDR2 SMNVEV (reference sequence). The V and J ends lost 7 bases and 1 base, in that order; junction bases with no gene match: 10. The CDR3 consists of 15 residues. CDR3 sequence: CASNHTGDLSYEQYF. The CDR3 nucleotides are TGTGCCAGCAACCATACAGGGGATCTGTCCTACGAGCAGTACTTC.

This clonotype was counted a few times. The chain joins TRBV7-9 to TRBJ2-1; 7 bases map to TRBD2. Germline V gives CDR1 SEHNR, CDR2 FQNEAQ (reference sequence). CDR3 length: 11 amino acids. The CDR3 sequence: CRRGLYNEQFF. The CDR3 DNA follows: TGTCGCCGGGGACTATACAATGAGCAGTTCTTC.

Regarding this clonotype: A clone one base away is much larger, so this may be a read error. The V call is TRBV7-8, the J call TRBJ2-7; tentative D call: TRBD1 (5 bases). Per germline, CDR1 SGHVS and CDR2 FQNEAQ. The CDR3 is 14 residues long. Trimming stripped 6 bases from V and 8 bases from J, with 20 bases between. The CDR3, as DNA: TGTGCCAGCAGTGGGATGGCAGGGATCCACAAGCAGTACTTC. Its protein product is CASSGMAGIHKQYF.

This chain uses TRBV20-1 with TRBJ1-3; D call uncertain. The V end was cut by 0 bases, the J end by 0 bases, with 9 bases between. The CDR3 is 15 amino acids. Germline V gene sequence: CDR1 DFQATT, CDR2 SNEGSKA (reference sequence). In nucleotides, the CDR3 is TGCAGTGCTAGAGAAAAGAGCAACTCTGGAAACACCATATATTTT. Amino acids: CSAREKSNSGNTIYF.

This clonotype was recorded a few times. The chain links TRBV5-6 to TRBJ1-2; D uncertain. The CDR3 has 15 amino acids. V lost 4 bases and J lost 0, with 13 bases in between. Germline CDR1 SGHDT, CDR2 YYEEEE. CDR3 nucleotides: TGTGCCAGCAGCCCGGACGTACTTGCTAACTATGGCTACACCTTC. The encoded protein is CASSPDVLANYGYTF. The whole variable domain, remainder taken from reference TRBV5-6 and TRBJ1-2, is DAGVTQSPTHLIKTRGQQVTLRCSPKSGHDTVSWYQQALGQGPQFIFQYYEEEERQRGNFPDRFSGHQFPNYSSELNVNALLLGDSALYLCASSPDVLANYGYTFGSGTRLTVV.

The rearrangement uses TRBV25-1 and TRBJ1-1; 9 bases fit TRBD1. The germline V gene encodes CDR1 MGHDK and CDR2 SYGVNS. CDR3 length equals 15 residues. Germline trimming cut 4 bases from V and 4 bases from J; bases unmatched to any gene: 7. Here the CDR3 reads CASSGGQGLGTEAFF. CDR3 coding DNA: TGTGCCAGCAGTGGGGGACAGGGTTTGGGCACTGAAGCTTTCTTT.

The V gene is TRBV19, the J gene TRBJ2-1; D gene uncertain. V was trimmed by 1 base and J by 3 bases, leaving 19 bases between them. This CDR3 contains 18 residues. The germline gives CDR1 LNHDA, CDR2 SQIVND (reference sequence). The CDR3 nucleotides read TGTGCCAGTAGTATAGGAGGCCCCCAATCAGCCTACTACAATGAGCAGTTCTTC. It codes for CASSIGGPQSAYYNEQFF.

The V gene is TRBV6-2 or TRBV6-3, the J gene TRBJ2-3; TRBD2 agrees at 10 bases. CDR1 and CDR2 from the germline V gene are MNHEY and SVGEGT. CDR3 size: 17 residues. V dropped 2 bases and J dropped 4; count of bases not matched to a gene: 9. CDR3 coding DNA: TGTGCCAGCAGTTACCGGAGAAGCGGGGGGGTCCCAGATACGCAGTATTTT. It is translated as CASSYRRSGGVPDTQYF.

The chain combines TRBV12-3 or TRBV12-4 with TRBJ1-1; 7 bases are a match to TRBD1. CDR3 length equals 15 residues. V shed 2 bases, J shed 7 bases, and the junction held 10 bases outside the gene matches. The CDR3 DNA follows: TGTGCCAGCAGTTTAAGTGCGACAGGGAGGGATGAAGCTTTCTTT. Translated: CASSLSATGRDEAFF.

There are many counts of this clonotype. The chain recombines TRBV7-2 with TRBJ2-5; D is possibly TRBD1 (6 bases). V dropped 5 bases and J dropped 4 bases, with 17 bases sitting between them. This CDR3 has 15 amino acids. Germline lookup yields CDR1 SGHTA and CDR2 FQGNSA. The CDR3 region has the DNA TGTGCCAGCAGCGGGCAGGGGAGTTCTGGAGAGACCCAGTACTTC. It translates to CASSGQGSSGETQYF.

This clonotype was seen many times. The V call is TRBV6-2 or TRBV6-3, the J call TRBJ1-1; D possibly corresponds to TRBD1 (5 bases). The CDR3 is made up of 13 amino acids. Germline loops: CDR1 MNHEY, CDR2 SVGEGT. V lost 6 bases to trimming and J lost 9 bases, with 17 bases between them. Here the CDR3 reads CASRGNGALKAFF. CDR3 nucleotide sequence: TGTGCCAGCAGGGGAAACGGGGCCTTGAAAGCTTTCTTT.

The rearrangement links TRBV5-4 to TRBJ1-1; the D is unclear. The CDR3 sequence is 13 residues long. CDR1 and CDR2 (germline): SGHNT, YYREEE (reference sequence). The ends were cut back, 5 bases at V and 0 bases at J, with 8 bases in the middle. The CDR3 protein is CASSSFMNTEAFF. The CDR3 nucleotides are TGTGCCAGCAGTTCATTTATGAACACTGAAGCTTTCTTT.

The chain couples TRBV5-1 to TRBJ2-3, with a weak D call TRBD1 (6 bases). V was cut by 4 bases and J by 4 bases, with 13 bases left in between. CDR3 length equals 14 residues. Germline V CDR1 and CDR2: SGHRS, YFSETQ. In DNA, the CDR3 is TGCGCCAGCAGCATAACAGGGTGGTCAGATACGCAGTATTTT. As protein: CASSITGWSDTQYF.

This clonotype was picked up many times. The chain is built from TRBV28 and TRBJ1-5; D possibly corresponds to TRBD1 (5 bases). From germline, CDR1 is MDHEN and CDR2 SYDVKM. Trimming took off 11 bases at V and 0 bases at J, with 8 bases between the two ends. The CDR3 extends over 12 amino acids. DNA for the CDR3: TGTGCCCTCGGGGGTAGCAATCAGCCCCAGCATTTT. The encoded protein is CALGGSNQPQHF. The full variable domain, rest sourced from reference TRBV28 and TRBJ1-5, is DVKVTQSSRYLVKRTGEKVFLECVQDMDHENMFWYRQDPGLGLRLIYFSYDVKMKEKGDIPEGYSVSREKKERFSLILESASTNQTSMYLCALGGSNQPQHFGDGTRLSIL.